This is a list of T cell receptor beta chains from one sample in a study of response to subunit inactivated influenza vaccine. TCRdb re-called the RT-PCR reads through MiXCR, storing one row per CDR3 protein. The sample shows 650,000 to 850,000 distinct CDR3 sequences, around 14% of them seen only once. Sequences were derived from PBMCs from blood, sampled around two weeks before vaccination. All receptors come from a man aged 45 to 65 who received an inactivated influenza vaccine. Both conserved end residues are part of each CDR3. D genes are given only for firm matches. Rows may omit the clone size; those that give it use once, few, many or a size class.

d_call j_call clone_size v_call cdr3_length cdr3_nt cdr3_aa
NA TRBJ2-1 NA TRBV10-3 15 TGTGCCATCAGTGTCGGGGGACGCTCCTACAATGAGCAGTTCTTC CAISVGGRSYNEQFF
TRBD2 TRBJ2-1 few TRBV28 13 TGTGCCAGCAGTGCTATGCGGGGGAATGAGCAGTTCTTC CASSAMRGNEQFF
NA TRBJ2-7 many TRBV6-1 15 TGTGCCAGCAGCAGCCGGGACACGATTTCCTACGAGCAGTACTTC CASSSRDTISYEQYF
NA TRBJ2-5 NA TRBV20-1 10 TGCAGTGCTGAACAAGAGACCCAGTACTTC CSAEQETQYF
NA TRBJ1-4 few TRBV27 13 TGTGCCAGCAGTTTAGTGGCCATGGGGAAACTGTTTTTT CASSLVAMGKLFF
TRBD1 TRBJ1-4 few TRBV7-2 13 TGTGCCAGCAGACCAGGGGGCGGGGAAAAACTGTTTTTT CASRPGGGEKLFF
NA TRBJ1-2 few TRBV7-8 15 TGTGCCAGCAGCTTAGCGCGGGGGGGCGTAAATGGCTACACCTTC CASSLARGGVNGYTF
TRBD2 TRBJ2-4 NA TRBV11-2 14 TGTGCCAGCAGCTTAGCCGGGAGGGGGAACATTCAGTACTTC CASSLAGRGNIQYF
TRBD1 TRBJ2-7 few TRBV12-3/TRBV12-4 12 TGTGCCAGCAGTTTTACAGGGGGCTCGAGGCACTTC CASSFTGGSRHF
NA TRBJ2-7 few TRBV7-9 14 TGTGCCAGCAGCTTAAGTTTAGGGTTCCACGAGCAGTACTTC CASSLSLGFHEQYF
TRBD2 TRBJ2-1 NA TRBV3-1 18 TGTGCCAGCAGCCACTCGGGACTAGCGGGAGGGTATCTTCGGGAGCAGTTCTTC CASSHSGLAGGYLREQFF
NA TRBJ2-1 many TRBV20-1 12 TGCAGTGCCACTAGGACCGGGAATGAGCAGTTCTTC CSATRTGNEQFF
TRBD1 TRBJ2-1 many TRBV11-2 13 TGTGCCAGCAGCATGCCAGGGGGCGATGAGCAGTTCTTC CASSMPGGDEQFF
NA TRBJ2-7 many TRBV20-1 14 TGCAGTGGAGTAGGTACAGGAACCTCCTACGAGCAGTACTTC CSGVGTGTSYEQYF
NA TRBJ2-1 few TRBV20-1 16 TGCAGTGTTCAGGAGGAGGGATTCAGCTCCTACAATGAGCAGTTCTTC CSVQEEGFSSYNEQFF
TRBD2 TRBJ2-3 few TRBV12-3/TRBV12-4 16 TGTGCCAGCAGTGGGGGTTTGCGGGGGGGCACAGATACGCAGTATTTT CASSGGLRGGTDTQYF
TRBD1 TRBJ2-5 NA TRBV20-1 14 TGCAGTGCTAGAGATTCCAGGGGGCGAGAGACCCAGTACTTC CSARDSRGRETQYF
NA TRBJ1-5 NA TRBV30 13 TGTGCCTGGACGAGAGTGTTGGGTCAGCCCCAGCATTTT CAWTRVLGQPQHF